This T cell receptor beta chain was profiled in a study of cytomegalovirus exposure and HLA in healthy donors. Study-wide findings and caveats: What a later analysis reportedly showed was that an Asian-associated ancestry cluster had fewer N-insertions than the approximately 670-donor mean. Later, TCR association rates were found to vary by HLA locus, highest for DRB1 and lowest for HLA-C. Most TCR beta V segments were productive about 90% or about 30% of the time in an earlier analysis. The authors later found HLA-associated TCR beta chains more clonally expanded than equally common others.

The germline V and J ends were trimmed by 5 bases and 8 bases, with 13 bases remaining between them. Germline-derived CDR1 and CDR2 are SGHTA and FQGTGA. The CDR3 loop spans 13 amino acids. PCR involved 60 Vbeta and 13 Jbeta primers. Sequenced by immunoSEQ multiplex PCR; TCRdb stores in-frame clones only, minus some. The data hold about 190,000 clones, with approximately 77% observed a single time. With regard to this clone: Its target is unknown.

The TCR was taken from a man aged 40-49 years in good health and CMV-seropositive. Sequencing was done on a sample of PBMCs. This rearrangement joins TRBV7-3 to TRBJ2-1; D unclear. DNA of the CDR3: TGTGCCAGCAGCCCCTGGGCCGGCCATGAGCAGTTCTTC. It codes for CASSPWAGHEQFF.